This TCR beta chain was observed in a study of cytomegalovirus exposure and HLA in healthy donors. Study-level information: From approximately 170 million T cells, an earlier analysis saw roughly 100 million unique TCR beta sequences. An early release of data contained 75 million to 90 million unique TCRs, which came from HLA-typed donors.

With 60 Vbeta and 13 Jbeta primers, the PCR was carried out. Measured with immunoSEQ multiplex PCR; TCRdb has only the in-frame clones, and not every one. The repertoire includes 120,000 to 150,000 clones, over 80% of them detected once, and 2.9% sits in the top ten. In regard to this clone: Its target is not known.

General study results and limits: Later genetic work tied a missense DCLRE1C variant to beta-chain V and J trimming. At a 0.05 false discovery rate, a later analysis found around 15,000 TCR beta sequences to be associated with HLA alleles.

This CDR3 is 17 amino acids long. Trimming at V came to 6 bases and at J to 4 bases, leaving 14 bases not matched to a gene. CDR1 and CDR2 (germline): SGHVS, FQNEAQ. This rearrangement joins TRBV7-8 to TRBJ1-4; 7 bases line up with TRBD1. Source material: PBMCs. The clonotype comes from a woman aged 25 to 45 in good health and CMV-seronegative. CDR3: CASSQDPGQESNEKLFF. As DNA, the CDR3 is TGTGCCAGCAGTCAAGATCCTGGACAGGAGAGTAATGAAAAACTGTTTTTT.